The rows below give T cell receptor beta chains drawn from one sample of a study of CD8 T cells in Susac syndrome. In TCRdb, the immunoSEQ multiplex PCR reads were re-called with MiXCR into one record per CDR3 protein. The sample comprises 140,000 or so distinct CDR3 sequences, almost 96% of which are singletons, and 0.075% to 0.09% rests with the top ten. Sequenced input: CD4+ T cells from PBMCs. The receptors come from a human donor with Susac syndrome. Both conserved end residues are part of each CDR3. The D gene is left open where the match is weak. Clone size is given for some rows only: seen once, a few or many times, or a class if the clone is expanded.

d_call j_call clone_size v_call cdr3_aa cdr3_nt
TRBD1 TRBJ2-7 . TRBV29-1 CSVQGAGEQYF TGCAGCGTTCAGGGGGCGGGAGAGCAGTACTTC
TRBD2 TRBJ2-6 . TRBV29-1 CSPQLADSSGANVLTF TGCAGCCCCCAGCTAGCGGATTCCTCTGGGGCCAACGTCCTGACTTTC
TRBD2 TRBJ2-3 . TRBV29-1 CSVGLAGTTDTQYF TGCAGCGTTGGGCTAGCGGGGACCACAGATACGCAGTATTTT
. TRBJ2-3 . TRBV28 CASKVEADTQYF TGTGCCAGCAAGGTAGAAGCAGATACGCAGTATTTT
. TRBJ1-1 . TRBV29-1 CSVDPGIHTEAFF TGCAGCGTTGACCCAGGGATTCACACTGAAGCTTTCTTT
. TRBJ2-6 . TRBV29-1 CSVVEGPGANVLTF TGCAGCGTTGTAGAAGGGCCTGGGGCCAACGTCCTGACTTTC
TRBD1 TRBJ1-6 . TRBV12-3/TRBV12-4 CASSLGQGSNSPLHF TGTGCCAGCAGCCTGGGACAGGGGAGCAATTCACCCCTCCACTTT
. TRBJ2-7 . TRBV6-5 CASSPDMARFYEQYF TGTGCCAGCAGCCCGGACATGGCCCGATTCTACGAGCAGTACTTC
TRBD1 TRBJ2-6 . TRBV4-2 CASSRDRGNAGANVLTF TGTGCCAGCAGCCGGGACAGGGGTAACGCTGGGGCCAACGTCCTGACTTTC
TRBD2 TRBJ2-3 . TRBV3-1 CASSQRTSTFTDTQYF TGTGCCAGCAGCCAACGGACTAGCACCTTCACAGATACGCAGTATTTT
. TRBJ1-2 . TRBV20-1 CSALLTGTNYGYTF TGCAGTGCACTATTAACAGGGACTAACTATGGCTACACCTTC
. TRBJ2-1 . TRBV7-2 CASSLSGISYNEQFF TGTGCCAGCAGCTTGTCTGGCATCTCCTACAATGAGCAGTTCTTC
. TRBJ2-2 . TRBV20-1 CSATPGRYTGELFF TGCAGTGCCACCCCGGGACGTTACACCGGGGAGCTGTTTTTT
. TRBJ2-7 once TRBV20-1 CSARAGRVTTSEQYF TGCAGTGCTAGAGCGGGGCGGGTCACGACCAGCGAGCAGTACTTC
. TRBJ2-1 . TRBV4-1 CASSHPLVADNEQFF TGCGCCAGCAGCCACCCGCTAGTGGCTGACAATGAGCAGTTCTTC
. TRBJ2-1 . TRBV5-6 CASSRLQSYNEQFF TGTGCCAGCAGCAGGCTGCAGTCCTACAATGAGCAGTTCTTC
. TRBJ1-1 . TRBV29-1 CSAVRGGWAFF TGCAGCGCCGTTCGGGGCGGCTGGGCTTTCTTT
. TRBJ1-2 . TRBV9 CASSKAGAGGYGYTF TGTGCCAGCAGCAAAGCAGGGGCCGGAGGCTATGGCTACACCTTC
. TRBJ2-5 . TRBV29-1 CSVEVTGVPFAAQYF TGCAGCGTTGAAGTGACGGGGGTCCCCTTCGCGGCCCAGTACTTC
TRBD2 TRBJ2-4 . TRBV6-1 CASSRGLAELAKNIQYF TGTGCCAGCAGCCGAGGACTAGCGGAGCTAGCCAAAAACATTCAGTACTTC
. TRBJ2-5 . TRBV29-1 CSGISDGRTQYF TGCAGCGGAATATCGGACGGCCGGACCCAGTACTTC
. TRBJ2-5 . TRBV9 CASSDFEGVGTQYF TGTGCCAGCAGCGATTTTGAGGGAGTGGGGACCCAGTACTTC
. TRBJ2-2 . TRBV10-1 CASSGPTGRTGELFF TGCGCCAGCAGTGGGCCGACAGGGAGGACCGGGGAGCTGTTTTTT
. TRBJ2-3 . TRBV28 CASSYQMTEPSGTDTQYF TGTGCCAGCAGCTACCAAATGACCGAGCCCTCGGGCACAGATACGCAGTATTTT
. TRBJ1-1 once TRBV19 CASLAGAEAFF TGTGCCAGCCTGGCGGGAGCTGAAGCTTTCTTT
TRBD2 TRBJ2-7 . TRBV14 CASSQVGGRTYEQYF TGTGCCAGCAGCCAAGTCGGCGGGAGGACCTACGAGCAGTACTTC
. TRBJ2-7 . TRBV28 CASSLTGAMRSYEQYF TGTGCCAGCAGTCTAACCGGGGCTATGCGCTCCTACGAGCAGTACTTC
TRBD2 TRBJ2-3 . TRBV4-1 CASSQDRLASGRGTQYF TGCGCCAGCAGCCAAGACCGGCTGGCTAGCGGGAGAGGTACGCAGTATTTT
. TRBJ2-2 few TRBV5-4 CASSLDLTGELFF TGTGCCAGCAGCTTGGACCTCACCGGGGAGCTGTTTTTT
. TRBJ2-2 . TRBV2 CASSEGRGSYTGELFF TGTGCCAGCAGTGAAGGACGCGGTAGCTACACCGGGGAGCTGTTTTTT
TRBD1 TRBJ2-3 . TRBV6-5 CASSYSTGTGIIQDTQYF TGTGCCAGCAGTTACTCGACCGGGACAGGGATAATTCAGGATACGCAGTATTTT
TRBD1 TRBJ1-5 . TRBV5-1 CASSFSKDRGNQPQHF TGCGCCAGCAGCTTCTCGAAGGACAGGGGCAATCAGCCCCAGCATTTT
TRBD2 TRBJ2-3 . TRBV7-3 CASSPPGGGGTDTQYF TGTGCCAGCAGCCCACCGGGGGGTGGAGGCACAGATACGCAGTATTTT
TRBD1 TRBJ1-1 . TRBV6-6 CASKEGAGGAFF TGTGCCAGCAAGGAGGGGGCCGGCGGCGCTTTCTTT
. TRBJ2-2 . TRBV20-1 CSAGADTGELFF TGCAGTGCCGGCGCGGACACCGGGGAGCTGTTTTTT
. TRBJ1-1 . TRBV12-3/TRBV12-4 CASSFVGSTEAFF TGTGCCAGCAGTTTCGTAGGAAGCACTGAAGCTTTCTTT
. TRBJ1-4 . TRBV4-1 CASSQDLQGVEKLFF TGCGCCAGCAGCCAAGATCTCCAGGGCGTTGAAAAACTGTTTTTT